Presented here are 27 T cell receptor beta chains from one specimen sequenced in a study of blood T cell repertoires in COVID-19. TCRdb keeps only in-frame clones here, not all; method: immunoSEQ multiplex PCR. The data hold around 150,000 clones, with roughly 91% observed a single time. The sequencing sample was made of peripheral blood. Source of these receptors: a man aged 18 to 35 with acute or convalescent COVID-19.

V and J are TRBV29-1 and TRBJ2-1, with D possibly being TRBD2 (7 bases). CDR1 SQVTM and CDR2 ANQGSEA come from the germline V gene. Trimming took off 0 bases at V and 0 bases at J, with 12 bases between the two ends. The CDR3 is made up of 16 amino acids. CDR3 DNA: TGCAGCGTTGAAGACGGACGGGGGGCCTCCTACAATGAGCAGTTCTTC. Protein product: CSVEDGRGASYNEQFF.

The V and J genes are TRBV11-2 and TRBJ2-5; weak D call: TRBD2 (5 bases). CDR1 and CDR2 from the germline V gene are SGHAT and FQNNGV. V was cut by 0 bases and J by 5 bases, with 10 bases left in between. CDR3 length: 14 amino acids. The CDR3 loop is CASSLEARRETQYF. The CDR3 DNA is TGTGCCAGCAGCTTAGAGGCGAGGAGGGAGACCCAGTACTTC. The full variable domain, completed using reference TRBV11-2 and TRBJ2-5, is EAGVAQSPRYKIIEKRQSVAFWCNPISGHATLYWYQQILGQGPKLLIQFQNNGVVDDSQLPKDRFSAERLKGVDSTLKIQPAKLEDSAVYLCASSLEARRETQYFGPGTRLLVL.

The chain employs TRBV18 and TRBJ1-1; D may be TRBD1 (6 bases). Germline V gene lookup returns CDR1 KGHSH and CDR2 LQKENI. This CDR3 contains 13 residues. The V and J ends lost 3 bases and 4 bases respectively, with 9 bases between them. The CDR3 DNA is TGTGCCAGCTCACCTCTCAGGGGCACTGAAGCTTTCTTT. Protein: CASSPLRGTEAFF.

The chain links TRBV11-2 to TRBJ1-4; TRBD1 is a possible D gene (6 bases). The CDR3 is 15 amino acids. Germline V gene data show CDR1 as SGHAT and CDR2 as FQNNGV. Between the trimmed V and J ends, which lost 6 bases and 0 bases, there was a span of 11 bases. CDR3 nucleotide sequence: TGTGCCAGCAGTCGGACAGTCGCAACTAATGAAAAACTGTTTTTT. It is translated as CASSRTVATNEKLFF.

This sequence joins TRBV24-1 and TRBJ1-2; 9 nucleotides match TRBD1. The J segment lost 4 bases and the V segment lost 2 bases, leaving 4 bases of the junction unmatched. The CDR3 has 15 amino acids. CDR1 is KGHDR, CDR2 SFDVKD, per germline. Here the CDR3 reads CATSDSTGGAYGYTF. CDR3 nucleotides: TGTGCCACCAGTGATTCTACAGGGGGCGCCTATGGCTACACCTTC.

Only one count was recorded for this clone. The chain is built from TRBV12-3 or TRBV12-4 and TRBJ1-5; D is uncertain. The CDR3 spans 12 residues. The V gene lost 6 bases and the J gene lost 6 bases, with 9 bases spanning the gap. The CDR3 DNA sequence: TGTGCCAGCAGCATGGGAGGTCAGCCCCAGCATTTT. Its translation: CASSMGGQPQHF.

The V call is TRBV6-5, the J call TRBJ1-2; 10 bases agree with TRBD1. Trimming at V came to 4 bases and at J to 8 bases, leaving 4 bases not matched to a gene. Per germline, CDR1 MNHEY and CDR2 SVGAGI. The CDR3 consists of 13 residues. The CDR3 nucleotides are TGTGCCAGCAGTTGGCCGGGACAGGGGGGCTACACCTTC. Translating it yields CASSWPGQGGYTF.

V usage is TRBV5-1 and J usage is TRBJ2-3, with unresolved D. Germline lookup yields CDR1 SGHRS and CDR2 YFSETQ. Trimming took 0 bases from V and 6 from J, leaving 8 bases between them. CDR3 length: 13 amino acids. In DNA, the CDR3 is TGCGCCAGCAGCTTGGTCCCCCAGGATACGCAGTATTTT. Protein: CASSLVPQDTQYF. Supplemented by reference TRBV5-1 and TRBJ2-3, the full variable domain reads KAGVTQTPRYLIKTRGQQVTLSCSPISGHRSVSWYQQTPGQGLQFLFEYFSETQRNKGNFPGRFSGRQFSNSRSEMNVSTLELGDSALYLCASSLVPQDTQYFGPGTRLTVL.

This clone was observed a handful of times. The chain carries TRBV28 and TRBJ1-5; TRBD1 agrees at 9 bases. The CDR3 has 16 residues. Germline V gene data show CDR1 as MDHEN and CDR2 as SYDVKM. With V trimmed by 3 bases and J by 1 base, 4 bases remained unmatched. Here the CDR3 DNA reads TGTGCCAGCAGTTTCAACAGGGGGCTGAGCAATCAGCCCCAGCATTTT. Protein sequence: CASSFNRGLSNQPQHF.

The chain joins TRBV7-8 to TRBJ2-3, with TRBD2 identical over 9 bases. Germline V gene sequence: CDR1 SGHVS, CDR2 FQNEAQ. With V trimmed by 1 base and J by 1 base, 6 bases remained unmatched. This CDR3 spans 17 amino acids. The CDR3 region has the DNA TGTGCCAGCAGCTTAGTTCCTAGCGGGGACGGCACAGATACGCAGTATTTT. This codes for CASSLVPSGDGTDTQYF.

This rearrangement joins TRBV5-4 to TRBJ2-3; D may be TRBD2 (5 bases). Germline V CDR1 and CDR2: SGHNT, YYREEE (reference sequence). This CDR3 has 13 amino acids. Trimming left V 7 bases short and J 2 bases short, with 11 bases between. The DNA of the CDR3 is TGTGCCAGCTTGGACTTGCCCACAGATACGCAGTATTTT. This gives the protein CASLDLPTDTQYF.

The chain has TRBV24-1 and TRBJ1-4; D gene uncertain. This CDR3 has 15 residues. CDR1 and CDR2 from the germline V gene are KGHDR and SFDVKD. The ends were cut back, 3 bases at V and 1 base at J, with 8 bases in the middle. CDR3 DNA sequence: TGTGCCACCAGTGATCCTTCAGGAACTAATGAAAAACTGTTTTTT. Its translation is CATSDPSGTNEKLFF.

V gene TRBV19 combines with J gene TRBJ2-7, with no clear D. Germline assignment: CDR1 LNHDA and CDR2 SQIVND (reference sequence). This CDR3 spans 14 amino acids. Trimming stripped 4 bases from V and 1 base from J, with 11 bases between. CDR3 amino acids: CASSTHSFSYEQYF. CDR3 nucleotides: TGTGCCAGTAGTACCCACTCGTTTTCCTACGAGCAGTACTTC. Together with reference TRBV19 and TRBJ2-7, the CDR3 gives the full variable domain: DGGITQSPKYLFRKEGQNVTLSCEQNLNHDAMYWYRQDPGQGLRLIYYSQIVNDFQKGDIAEGYSVSREKKESFPLTVTSAQKNPTAFYLCASSTHSFSYEQYFGPGTRLTVT.

CDR3 loop: CASSPDRSSYNEQFF. In DNA form, the CDR3 reads TGTGCCAGCAGTCCAGACAGAAGCTCCTACAATGAGCAGTTCTTC. V is TRBV2 and J is TRBJ2-1, with a possible D match to TRBD1 (5 bases). V was shortened by 5 bases and J by 0 bases, with 11 bases between the two germline ends. The CDR3 runs to 15 residues. The germline V gene has CDR1 SNHLY and CDR2 FYNNEI.

This clone was recorded once. The V call is TRBV7-8, the J call TRBJ2-5; D may be TRBD1 (6 bases). Trimming left V 4 bases short and J 5 bases short, with 17 bases between. The V gene's germline CDR1 is SGHVS and CDR2 FQNEAQ. The CDR3 covers 15 residues. The CDR3 sequence: CASSSLLGAGETQYF. CDR3 DNA sequence: TGTGCCAGCAGCTCGCTTTTGGGGGCCGGGGAGACCCAGTACTTC.

This chain links TRBV7-8 with TRBJ1-1; TRBD1 agrees at 10 bases. The junction had 0 bases not matched to a gene; V was cut back by 4 bases and J by 4 bases. The CDR3 has 13 residues. Germline V CDR1 and CDR2: SGHVS, FQNEAQ. CDR3 region: CASSWTGGTEAFF. The DNA of the CDR3 is TGTGCCAGCAGCTGGACAGGGGGCACTGAAGCTTTCTTT.

This chain uses TRBV5-5 with TRBJ2-2; no clear D gene. The CDR3 loop spans 15 amino acids. V dropped 0 bases and J dropped 1 base, with 7 bases sitting between them. Germline CDR1 and CDR2: SGHKS and YYEKEE (reference sequence). The CDR3 sequence: CASSLGWQNTGELFF. The CDR3 bases are TGTGCCAGCAGCTTGGGTTGGCAGAACACCGGGGAGCTGTTTTTT.

This clone has only one observation. The V and J genes are TRBV7-2 and TRBJ2-3; possible D gene TRBD1, 7 bases. This CDR3 region has 16 residues. V was cut by 7 bases and J by 7 bases, with 24 bases left in between. Germline V lookup: CDR1 SGHTA, CDR2 FQGNSA. CDR3 bases: TGTGCCAGCAACCACGGGACGAGGCAGGGGGGACATACGCAGTATTTT. As protein: CASNHGTRQGGHTQYF.

V and J are TRBV9 and TRBJ1-3; D might be TRBD1 (5 bases). Germline V gene data show CDR1 as SGDLS and CDR2 as YYNGEE. The CDR3 spans 16 residues. With 4 bases removed from V and 0 bases from J, the gap between germline ends came to 14 bases. The CDR3 sequence is CASSPWGGGSGNTIYF. DNA of the CDR3: TGTGCCAGCAGCCCGTGGGGGGGAGGCTCTGGAAACACCATATATTTT.

J is TRBJ1-2 and V is TRBV3-1 (or the pseudogene TRBV3-2), with no clear D. Germline V gene lookup returns CDR1 LGHDT and CDR2 YNNKEL (reference sequence). The CDR3 is 13 amino acids. The germline V and J ends were trimmed by 3 bases and 6 bases, with 11 bases remaining between them. CDR3: CASSQRGSDGYTF. CDR3 sequence (DNA): TGTGCCAGCAGCCAGCGGGGATCGGATGGCTACACCTTC.

The count of this clone is one. The V and J genes are TRBV9 and TRBJ2-3; 11 bases are a match to TRBD2. Germline V gene lookup returns CDR1 SGDLS and CDR2 YYNGEE. The trim removed 0 bases at V and 5 bases at J, leaving 8 bases unmatched. This CDR3 has 17 amino acids. CDR3 loop: CASSVAGSGGALDTQYF. The CDR3 DNA reads TGTGCCAGCAGCGTAGCTGGTAGCGGGGGGGCTTTAGATACGCAGTATTTT.

The chain links TRBV6-5 to TRBJ2-1, with TRBD2 identical over 15 bases. Germline lookup yields CDR1 MNHEY and CDR2 SVGAGI. V lost 8 bases, J lost 8 bases, and 7 bases stayed unmatched. The CDR3 extends over 15 amino acids. This CDR3 reads CASVPGLAGGYEQFF. The CDR3 nucleotides read TGTGCCAGCGTTCCGGGACTAGCGGGAGGTTATGAGCAGTTCTTC.

This clone has only one observation. V gene TRBV6-5 combines with J gene TRBJ1-1; 7 bases are shared with TRBD1. CDR3 size: 14 residues. The junction had 7 bases not matched to a gene; V was cut back by 4 bases and J by 5 bases. Germline V lookup: CDR1 MNHEY, CDR2 SVGAGI. CDR3 DNA sequence: TGTGCCAGCAGTTCGCGACAGGGCAGGACTGAAGCTTTCTTT. The encoded protein is CASSSRQGRTEAFF.

The V call is TRBV5-4, the J call TRBJ1-2, with 8 bases that match TRBD1. This CDR3 spans 15 amino acids. V dropped 4 bases and J dropped 6; count of bases not matched to a gene: 11. Per the germline V gene, CDR1 is SGHNT and CDR2 is YYREEE (reference sequence). CDR3 nucleotide sequence: TGTGCCAGCAGCCCCGCCCATGCAGGGGGCAATGGCTACACCTTC. It yields the protein CASSPAHAGGNGYTF.

The rearrangement joins TRBV6-5 to TRBJ2-7; TRBD2 aligns across 12 bases. Germline CDR1 reads MNHEY; CDR2 reads SVGAGI. Unmatched junction bases numbered 4, after V lost 6 bases and J lost 4 bases. CDR3 length equals 14 residues. As DNA, the CDR3 is TGTGCCAGCAGCCGGACTAGCGGGGCTTACGAGCAGTACTTC. Its translation is CASSRTSGAYEQYF.

The chain employs TRBV18 and TRBJ2-2, with TRBD1 matching over 8 bases. V shed 1 base and J 3 bases; nucleotides not matched to a gene: 7. CDR1 and CDR2 from the germline V gene are KGHSH and LQKENI. CDR3 length: 17 amino acids. The chain's CDR3 is CASSPLAGGADTGELFF. DNA of the CDR3: TGTGCCAGCTCACCACTGGCAGGGGGCGCGGACACCGGGGAGCTGTTTTTT.

The chain joins TRBV19 to TRBJ1-2; 8 nucleotides match TRBD1. This CDR3 comprises 14 residues. The trim removed 6 bases at V and 4 bases at J, leaving 7 bases unmatched. Germline CDR1 reads LNHDA; CDR2 reads SQIVND (reference sequence). CDR3 coding DNA: TGTGCCAGTAGCCGGTCAGGGGGCGTCTATGGCTACACCTTC. Translated, it gives CASSRSGGVYGYTF.